This T cell receptor (beta chain) was obtained from a study of early T cells in non-severe SARS-CoV-2 infection (TCRdb year 2021). Regarding the study in general: Because TCR sequencing was done on bulk RNA from unsorted whole blood, the alpha and beta chains could not be paired. Here is what the overall study found, with its caveats: VDJdb matching was skewed toward anti-spike CD8 responses and likely underestimated virus-specific expansions by missing private and CD4 specificities.

V loses 2 bases, J loses 6 bases, and the germline ends lie 19 bases apart. The CDR3 spans 16 residues, from the cysteine through the phenylalanine. Just CDR3 DNA is preserved here, 48 bases in frame from base 1. Taken from the germline V gene, the CDR1 and CDR2 loops are KGHSH and LQKENI. A case-control design nested within a healthcare worker cohort in London, UK, was used, with weekly nasopharyngeal swab PCR tests and blood sampling performed. Healthcare workers were enrolled in the week of the UK lockdown, from 23 to 31 March 2020, and were followed every week for up to roughly 16 weeks. At least ten counts were recorded for this clonotype. Which antigen it targets is not known. Base qualities are not recorded, but no much larger clone differs from it by a single base. Receptor amplification or capture employed 5' RACE. Sequencer: NextSeq 500. Unique molecular identifiers were attached to individual cDNA molecules in the TCR library protocol so that sequencing error and PCR bias could be corrected. Both TCR alpha and beta chains were sequenced, and tight co-correlation was observed between alpha and beta sequence abundances in each sample. On the study's bioinformatics: Decombinator V4 was used to annotate the V gene, J gene and CDR3 of the TCR sequences. TCRs were defined as expanded if a significant change between any two time points was detected under a Poisson model with p below 0.0001. TCR abundances were normalised to the total number of TCRs sequenced in each sample and reported as counts per million. TRAV1-2 paired with TRAJ12, TRAJ20 or TRAJ33 defined MAIT TCRs, while TRAV10 paired with TRAJ18 defined iNKT TCRs. VDJdb, accessed 1 November 2021, was searched for CMV, EBV and SARS-CoV-2 annotated TCRs, excluding TCRs annotated for multiple antigens. Using fastp trimming at Q25 and MiXCR clonotype assembly, TCRdb reanalyzed the public sequencing data and kept in-frame beta chains. Here each entry gathers all rows of one CDR3 protein and keeps the most common genes and DNA. The V and J calls shown here were made by TCRdb, not taken from the authors' results. This sample has 65,000 to 75,000 distinct CDR3 sequences in its table, and under 14% of those were observed once. The ten largest clones capture roughly 3.8% of the sample.

The receptor was derived from an adult who was a healthcare worker with PCR-confirmed SARS-CoV-2 infection or an uninfected control (not recorded which). In this chain, TRBV18 is recombined with TRBJ1-1; the D gene lacks a confident call. Sequenced input: whole blood. The CDR3 region: CASSPIPQTKVSEAFF. The nucleotide sequence is TGTGCCAGCTCACCAATTCCCCAGACGAAGGTATCTGAAGCTTTCTTT.